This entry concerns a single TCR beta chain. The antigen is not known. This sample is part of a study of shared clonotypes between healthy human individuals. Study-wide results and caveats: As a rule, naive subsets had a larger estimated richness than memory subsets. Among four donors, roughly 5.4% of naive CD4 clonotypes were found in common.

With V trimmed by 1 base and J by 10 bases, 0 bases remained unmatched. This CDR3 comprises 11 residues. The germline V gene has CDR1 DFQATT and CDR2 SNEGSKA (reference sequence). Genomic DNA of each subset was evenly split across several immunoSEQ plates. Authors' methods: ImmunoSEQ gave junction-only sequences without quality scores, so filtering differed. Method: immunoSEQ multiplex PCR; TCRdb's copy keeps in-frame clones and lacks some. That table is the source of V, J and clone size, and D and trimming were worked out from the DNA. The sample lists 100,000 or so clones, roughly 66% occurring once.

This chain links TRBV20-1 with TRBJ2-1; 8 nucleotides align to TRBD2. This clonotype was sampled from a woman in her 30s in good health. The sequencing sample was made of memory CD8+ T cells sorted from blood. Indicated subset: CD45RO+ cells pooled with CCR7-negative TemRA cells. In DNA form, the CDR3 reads TGCAGTGCTAGAGCGGGAGGGGAGCAGTTCTTC. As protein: CSARAGGEQFF.